What follows are 28 T cell receptor beta chains derived from one specimen sequenced in a study of T-cell reconstitution after alpha-beta-depleted transplantation in children. A TCRbeta library incorporating unique molecular identifiers was prepared. MiXCR, run by TCRdb on the PCR reads, gives a single entry per CDR3 protein. The table records fewer than 200,000 distinct CDR3 sequences, around 6.8% of them present only once. Source: PBMCs from the stem cell graft donor, taken from the stem cell graft. The receptors derive from a human donor who donated a stem cell graft to a child with Wiskott-Aldrich syndrome.

As for this clonotype: A single base separates this from a much larger clone, so it may be a read error. The chain uses TRBV5-4 and TRBJ1-2; 7 bases are shared with TRBD1. Germline assignment: CDR1 SGHNT and CDR2 YYREEE (reference sequence). This CDR3 contains 12 residues. This chain's CDR3 is CASRSTGHGYNF. The CDR3 DNA follows: TGTGCCAGCAGATCGACAGGGCATGGCTACAACTTC.

This clonotype appeared many times. This chain uses TRBV6-2 or TRBV6-3 with TRBJ1-1, with a weak D call TRBD1 (5 bases). This CDR3 region has 13 residues. CDR1 and CDR2 from the germline V gene are MNHEY and SVGEGT. The V end lost 6 bases, the J end lost 0 bases, and 8 bases lay between the germline ends. CDR3 residues: CASRGDMNTEAFF. DNA for the CDR3: TGTGCCAGCAGGGGGGATATGAACACTGAAGCTTTCTTT.

This clonotype was detected ten times or more. The chain has TRBV28 and TRBJ1-4; a weak D match, TRBD1 (5 bases). Trimming took off 5 bases at V and 8 bases at J, with 9 bases between the two ends. Per germline, CDR1 MDHEN and CDR2 SYDVKM. The length of the CDR3 is 12 residues. In nucleotides, the CDR3 is TGTGCCAGCAGTGGGGACGAGGAAAAACTGTTTTTT. Residues: CASSGDEEKLFF.

The CDR3 reads CSARNRDTQYF. The CDR3 DNA reads as TGCAGTGCTCGGAATAGAGATACGCAGTATTTT. The chain recombines TRBV20-1 with TRBJ2-3; no clear D gene. Germline assignment: CDR1 DFQATT and CDR2 SNEGSKA (reference sequence). The CDR3 is 11 residues long. The ends were cut back, 5 bases at V and 5 bases at J, with 8 bases in the middle.

This clonotype was seen at least ten times. This chain links TRBV20-1 with TRBJ1-3; the D is unclear. The ends were cut back, 3 bases at V and 7 bases at J, with 10 bases in the middle. The CDR3 extends over 12 amino acids. CDR1 is DFQATT, CDR2 SNEGSKA, per germline (reference sequence). The CDR3: CSASRALNTIYF. The CDR3 coding sequence is TGCAGTGCTAGCCGAGCTCTGAACACCATATATTTT.

This clonotype has only a few counts. The chain joins TRBV20-1 to TRBJ2-3, with 8 bases lining up with TRBD2. The trim removed 3 bases at V and 5 bases at J, leaving 7 bases unmatched. CDR3 length: 14 residues. The germline V gene has CDR1 DFQATT and CDR2 SNEGSKA (reference sequence). CDR3: CSASSGRVGDTQYF. The DNA of the CDR3 is TGCAGTGCTAGCTCCGGGAGGGTGGGAGATACGCAGTATTTT.

A few counts support this clonotype. V is TRBV30 and J is TRBJ1-2; 7 nucleotides agree with TRBD1. The germline CDR1 and CDR2 sequences are GTSNPN and SVGIG (reference sequence). Trimming cost V 0 bases and J 7 bases; bases outside gene matches: 5. The CDR3 has 13 residues. The DNA for the CDR3 is TGTGCCTGGAGTGTCAAGGGGGCCGGTGGCTACACCTTC. Translated: CAWSVKGAGGYTF.

This clonotype was seen ten or more times. V is TRBV5-1 and J is TRBJ2-1; the match to TRBD1 covers 7 bases. Unmatched junction bases numbered 7, after V lost 3 bases and J lost 4 bases. CDR1 is SGHRS, CDR2 YFSETQ, per germline. The CDR3 is 15 amino acids. The CDR3 DNA sequence: TGCGCCAGCAGCTCCCAGACAGGGAGTTACAATGAGCAGTTCTTC. This encodes CASSSQTGSYNEQFF.

This clonotype appeared many times. The V gene is TRBV12-3 or TRBV12-4, the J gene TRBJ2-3; 9 nucleotides line up with TRBD2. CDR3 length: 14 residues. The V and J ends lost 3 bases and 4 bases, in that order; junction bases with no gene match: 2. CDR3 region: CASSFAGGPDTQYF. The DNA for the CDR3 is TGTGCCAGCAGTTTCGCGGGAGGGCCAGATACGCAGTATTTT.

The V and J genes are TRBV5-1 and TRBJ2-5; D is ambiguous. Germline-derived CDR1 and CDR2 are SGHRS and YFSETQ. This CDR3 has 16 amino acids. Trimming took 4 bases from V and 7 from J, leaving 23 bases between them. CDR3 residues: CASSREGRFDMPTQYF. The CDR3 DNA sequence: TGCGCCAGCAGCCGAGAAGGGCGGTTCGATATGCCGACCCAGTACTTC.

This clonotype was counted ten times or more. The rearrangement uses TRBV7-8 and TRBJ2-7; D is uncertain. Looked up from germline, CDR1 is SGHVS and CDR2 is FQNEAQ. V lost 5 bases to trimming and J lost 4 bases, with 6 bases between them. The CDR3 is 11 amino acids. The CDR3, as DNA: TGTGCCAGCAGCAACGGATACGAGCAGTACTTC. It codes for CASSNGYEQYF.

This clonotype was found a few times. V gene TRBV7-2 combines with J gene TRBJ1-2; TRBD1 agrees at 8 bases. Trimming at V came to 0 bases and at J to 7 bases, leaving 7 bases not matched to a gene. This CDR3 has 15 amino acids. Germline V gives CDR1 SGHTA, CDR2 FQGNSA. For the CDR3, the DNA is TGTGCCAGCAGCTTAGCCCCCCAGGGGGCTCGTGGCTACACCTTC. It specifies CASSLAPQGARGYTF.

This clonotype was observed many times. DNA for the CDR3: TGTGCCAGCAGCAAGGACAGGGTATATGGCTACACCTTC. This translates into CASSKDRVYGYTF. The rearrangement joins TRBV3-1 to TRBJ1-2, with TRBD1 identical over 8 bases. The junction had 4 bases not matched to a gene; V was cut back by 5 bases and J by 5 bases. The CDR3 runs 13 residues. The germline V gene has CDR1 LGHDT and CDR2 YNNKEL (reference sequence).

This clonotype showed up many times. V and J are TRBV20-1 and TRBJ2-1; 8 bases line up with TRBD1. The CDR3 is 13 amino acids. CDR1 and CDR2 (germline): DFQATT, SNEGSKA (reference sequence). V lost 5 bases to trimming and J lost 15 bases; unmatched junction nucleotides: 15. This chain's CDR3 is CSARMVGQARRFF. DNA of the CDR3: TGCAGTGCTCGAATGGTGGGACAGGCTCGGCGGTTCTTC.

This clonotype was seen repeatedly, ten times or more. The chain combines TRBV12-3 or TRBV12-4 with TRBJ2-1; 13 bases agree with TRBD2. The CDR3 runs 17 residues. V lost 6 bases to trimming and J lost 0 bases; unmatched junction nucleotides: 5. In nucleotides, the CDR3 is TGTGCCAGCAGCCGTCGGACTAGCGGGAGCTCCTACAATGAGCAGTTCTTC. Amino acid sequence: CASSRRTSGSSYNEQFF.

This rearrangement joins TRBV5-5 to TRBJ2-5, with 7 positions matching TRBD1. The CDR3 runs 15 residues. From germline, CDR1 is SGHKS and CDR2 YYEKEE (reference sequence). With 0 bases clipped from V and 6 bases from J, the junction kept 8 bases outside the gene matches. The CDR3 DNA reads TGTGCCAGCAGCTTGGTGGTGGACAGGTCTCAGACCCAGTACTTC. It is translated as CASSLVVDRSQTQYF. Filled out from reference TRBV5-5 and TRBJ2-5, the complete variable domain reads DAGVTQSPTHLIKTRGQQVTLRCSPISGHKSVSWYQQVLGQGPQFIFQYYEKEERGRGNFPDRFSARQFPNYSSELNVNALLLGDSALYLCASSLVVDRSQTQYFGPGTRLLVL.

This clonotype was counted at least ten times. The genes are TRBV5-1 and TRBJ2-2; D is undetermined. Germline V CDR1 and CDR2: SGHRS, YFSETQ. Between the trimmed V and J ends, which lost 5 bases and 3 bases, there was a span of 8 bases. The CDR3 length is 13 residues. CDR3 region: CASSASDTGELFF. For the CDR3, the DNA is TGCGCCAGCAGTGCCTCGGACACCGGGGAGCTGTTTTTT.

The sample holds many counts of this clonotype. V is TRBV20-1 and J is TRBJ2-4; 10 bases agree with TRBD1. The CDR3 spans 13 residues. Germline lookup yields CDR1 DFQATT and CDR2 SNEGSKA (reference sequence). V shed 1 base, J shed 7 bases, and the junction held 1 base outside the gene matches. CDR3 coding DNA: TGCAGTGCTAGAGGACAGGGGGCTAACATTCAGTACTTC. Translation: CSARGQGANIQYF.

This clonotype was counted many times. The rearrangement uses TRBV4-1 and TRBJ2-2, with 7 bases aligning to TRBD1. Germline trimming cut 3 bases from V and 6 bases from J; bases unmatched to any gene: 10. Per germline, CDR1 MGHRA and CDR2 YSYEKL. CDR3 length: 16 residues. The CDR3 sequence is CASSQWGGQVPGELFF. In DNA, the CDR3 is TGCGCCAGCAGCCAGTGGGGTGGACAGGTCCCCGGGGAGCTGTTTTTT.

This clonotype was counted between two and nine times. The chain recombines TRBV5-1 with TRBJ1-3; TRBD1 aligns across 7 bases. Germline V CDR1 and CDR2: SGHRS, YFSETQ. This CDR3 region has 13 residues. The ends lost 2 bases at V and 7 bases at J; junction bases unmatched: 3. The CDR3, as DNA: TGCGCCAGCAGCTTAGGAGGGGGCAACACCATATATTTT. It translates to CASSLGGGNTIYF.

This clonotype was recorded a few times. CDR3 loop: CASRPRWGGMNTEAFF. The CDR3 DNA follows: TGTGCCAGTCGTCCTAGGTGGGGGGGCATGAACACTGAAGCTTTCTTT. The rearrangement links TRBV7-9 to TRBJ1-1; TRBD1 is a possible D gene (6 bases). The germline gives CDR1 SEHNR, CDR2 FQNEAQ (reference sequence). The V and J ends lost 9 bases and 0 bases respectively, with 20 bases between them. This CDR3 is built from 16 residues.

This clonotype was counted between two and nine times. Here the CDR3 reads CASSIVPLPSNQPQHF. The CDR3 DNA sequence: TGTGCCAGTAGTATAGTTCCTCTACCTAGCAATCAGCCCCAGCATTTT. The chain is built from TRBV19 and TRBJ1-5; D gene ambiguous. V shed 1 base and J shed 0 bases, with 10 bases lying between them. The CDR3 runs to 16 residues. Germline CDR1 is LNHDA and CDR2 is SQIVND (reference sequence).

This clonotype was counted ten times or more. The chain couples TRBV20-1 to TRBJ2-1; 11 bases match TRBD2. This CDR3 region has 14 residues. Germline assignment: CDR1 DFQATT and CDR2 SNEGSKA (reference sequence). V shed 5 bases and J 4 bases; nucleotides not matched to a gene: 4. DNA of the CDR3: TGCAGTGCTTCCGGGACTAGCGGTTACAATGAGCAGTTCTTC. This gives the protein CSASGTSGYNEQFF.

Ten or more counts support this clonotype. The chain combines TRBV12-3 or TRBV12-4 with TRBJ1-6; 8 bases align to TRBD1. The CDR3 is 14 residues long. The V gene end was trimmed by 6 bases and the J gene end by 10 bases; junction bases not matched to a gene: 8. The CDR3 nucleotides are TGTGCCAGCAGAGGACAGGGTATTAGCTCACCCCTCCACTTT. Its translation: CASRGQGISSPLHF.

The genes are TRBV20-1 and TRBJ2-5, with 16 nucleotides matching TRBD2. The ends lost 5 bases at V and 5 bases at J; junction bases unmatched: 5. The V gene's germline CDR1 is DFQATT and CDR2 SNEGSKA (reference sequence). CDR3 size: 15 residues. The CDR3: CSAHGTSGGAETQYF. In nucleotides, the CDR3 is TGCAGTGCTCACGGGACTAGCGGGGGGGCGGAGACCCAGTACTTC.

The rearrangement joins TRBV7-2 to TRBJ2-7, with D unresolved. The germline V gene encodes CDR1 SGHTA and CDR2 FQGNSA. V was pared by 3 bases and J by 5 bases, with 8 bases between. This CDR3 is built from 12 residues. The CDR3 spells CASSLITNEQYF. DNA for the CDR3: TGTGCCAGCAGCTTGATTACCAACGAGCAGTACTTC.

This clonotype was detected ten times or more. The chain employs TRBV3-1 and TRBJ1-1; D gene uncertain. Germline V CDR1 and CDR2: LGHDT, YNNKEL (reference sequence). The CDR3 loop spans 13 amino acids. V was shortened by 7 bases and J by 6 bases, with 15 bases between the two germline ends. The CDR3, as DNA: TGTGCCAGCACCAAGGGCAGACGGCCTGAAGCTTTCTTT. This gives the protein CASTKGRRPEAFF.

This clonotype has ten or more counts. V gene TRBV5-6 combines with J gene TRBJ1-5; no firm D call. V was shortened by 0 bases and J by 5 bases, with 12 bases between the two germline ends. Germline V CDR1 and CDR2: SGHDT, YYEEEE. The CDR3 sequence is 15 residues long. The CDR3 spells CASSLGIDRDQPQHF. The CDR3 DNA sequence: TGTGCCAGCAGCTTGGGCATAGATCGGGATCAGCCCCAGCATTTT. The full variable domain, rest sourced from reference TRBV5-6 and TRBJ1-5, is DAGVTQSPTHLIKTRGQQVTLRCSPKSGHDTVSWYQQALGQGPQFIFQYYEEEERQRGNFPDRFSGHQFPNYSSELNVNALLLGDSALYLCASSLGIDRDQPQHFGDGTRLSIL.